The subject of this entry is one TCR beta chain. The clone's antigen remains unknown. Base qualities are not provided; no much larger clone lies one nucleotide away. Other DNA sequences of this sample code for an identical CDR3. This sample is part of a study of blood T cell repertoires in COVID-19 (TCRdb year 2020). With respect to the entire study: The collaborator samples originated in the United States, Italy and Spain and spanned the acute and convalescent phases of COVID-19. The material from the prospective study consisted of cDNA or gDNA derived from T cells, B-cell-depleted T cells, or PBMCs. A de-identified subject ID, COVID-19 status, age in years and sex were almost always included in the sample metadata. Deeply sampled blood TCRbeta repertoires from subjects exposed to, actively infected with, or recovered from COVID-19 were included in the dataset. The repertoires were released in a freely available public database meant as a resource for research on the immune response to SARS-CoV-2. Samples came from the ongoing ImmuneRACE study (first 160 participants) plus 1,254 subjects from 6 global collaborators. Where HLA class I and class II types were available, the types were taken from metadata supplied by the sample provider, not from assay-based typing.

The research as a whole found: Clinical and demographic metadata were provided uncurated, with the amount varying by source and participant.

The immunoSEQ Assay, a bias-controlled multiplex PCR, was used to amplify TCRbeta CDR3 regions from genomic DNA. In the original analysis: The number of nucleated cells in each sample was estimated from the amplification of reference gene primers within the assay. Sequence reads were collapsed and filtered to measure the absolute abundance of every unique TCRbeta CDR3 rearrangement. For each sample, productive Simpson clonality was calculated as the square root of Simpson's diversity index over productive rearrangements. TCRdb's version of the immuneACCESS table is confined to in-frame rearrangements and falls short of the full clone set. An unresolved V gene accounts for under half of the shortfall where checked; the remainder is of unknown origin. V, J and clone size derive from that table, while D and trimming were established from the DNA sequence. This sample holds a few hundred thousand clones; about 88% were observed only once. The top ten clones comprise more than 6.5% of the sample.

There are 12 amino acids in the CDR3, from cysteine to phenylalanine inclusive. This entry keeps only the CDR3 DNA: 36 bases, framed from base 1. The germline V gene (reference sequence) provides CDR1 LGHDT and CDR2 YNNKEL. V gives up 4 bases and J gives up 4 bases, and the segment between their germline ends measures 7 bases. Whole blood was collected in K2EDTA tubes by collaborating institutions according to the institutions' own protocols. For TCRbeta analysis, collaborator samples were shipped as frozen whole blood, as isolated PBMCs, or as DNA extracted from either sample type. Recombination connected TRBV3-1 (or the pseudogene TRBV3-2) to TRBJ2-5, and perhaps TRBD1 as D gene, on 6 matching bases. This TCR derives from a woman aged 70-85 years with active or convalescent COVID-19. The sample comprised peripheral blood. The DNA is TGTGCCAGCAGCCCCAGGGGAGAGACCCAGTACTTC. This sequence encodes CASSPRGETQYF.